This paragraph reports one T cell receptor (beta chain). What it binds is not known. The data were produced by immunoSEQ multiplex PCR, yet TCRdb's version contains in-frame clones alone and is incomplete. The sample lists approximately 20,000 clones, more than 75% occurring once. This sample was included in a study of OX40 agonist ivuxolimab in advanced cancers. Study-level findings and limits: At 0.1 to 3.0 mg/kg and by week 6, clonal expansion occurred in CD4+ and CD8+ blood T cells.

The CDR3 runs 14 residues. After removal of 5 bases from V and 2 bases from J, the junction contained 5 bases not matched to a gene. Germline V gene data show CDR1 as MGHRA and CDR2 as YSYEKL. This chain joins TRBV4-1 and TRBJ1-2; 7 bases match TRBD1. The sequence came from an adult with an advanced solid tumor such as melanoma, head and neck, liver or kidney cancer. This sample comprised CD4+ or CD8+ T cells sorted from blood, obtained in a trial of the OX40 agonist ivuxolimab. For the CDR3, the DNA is TGCGCCAGCAGCTCGGGACAGCTAAACTATGGCTACACCTTC. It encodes CASSSGQLNYGYTF.